The T cell receptor beta chain under discussion was sequenced for a study of T-cell memory formation after mild COVID-19 (dated by TCRdb to 2020 to 2023). The study in broad terms: Most TCR sequence clusters were specific to one of the two donors. In a couple of donors, T-cell clones that expanded and contracted after mild COVID-19 were tracked by sequencing TCRalpha and TCRbeta repertoires over time. Two young, previously healthy adult volunteers, one female and one male, were included in the cohort. General study outcomes and caveats: Balanced CD4/CD8 phenotypes were observed for clones contracting from day 15 to 85, whereas a bias towards CD4+ was observed for a second wave of clones expanding from day 15 to 37. The second-wave clones that peaked on day 37 were not confirmed to be SARS-CoV-2 specific. Contracting CD4+ clones appeared mostly in the CM and EM memory subsets, whereas CD8+ clones were enriched in EMRA. Only a couple of mild cases were covered by the study, and larger cohorts that include severe cases with pre-infection samples were considered necessary. Some responding clones were found in pre-infection memory, which suggests that pre-existing cross-reactive memory T cells took part in the SARS-CoV-2 response.

Ficoll-Paque density gradient centrifugation was the method used to isolate PBMCs. V lost 5 bases and J lost 1 base; the stretch between them is 17 bases long. The CDR3 numbers 16 residues from cysteine through phenylalanine. Only CDR3 DNA remains: 48 bases, in frame from the first base. CDR1 and CDR2 are drawn from the germline V gene (reference sequence): SEHNR, FQNEAQ. Sequencing took place on an Illumina NovaSeq 6000. cDNA libraries for TCRalpha and TCRbeta were prepared by 5'RACE using constant-segment primers, with sample barcodes and unique molecular identifiers added. Trizol reagent was used to extract RNA from every sample. Libraries were amplified in two PCR steps, with a second sample barcode and Illumina TruSeq adapters added in the second step. Libraries were sequenced on an Illumina NovaSeq with 2 x 150 bp paired-end reads. In the source study's methods: With migec v1.2.7, reads were demultiplexed and then collapsed into UMI-guided consensus sequences. Using mixcr v2.1.11, UMI consensuses were aligned to TRA and TRB V and J templates and then assembled into clonotypes. Expanded or contracted clonotypes were those called significant by both edgeR and NoisET, with noise models trained on biological replicates. For edgeR calls, the thresholds were a false discovery rate-adjusted p below 0.01 and a log2 fold-change of 1. As an exploratory analysis of dynamics, PCA with hierarchical clustering was applied to max-normalized trajectories of the 1000 most abundant clonotypes. Each responding clone was given a CD4 or CD8 phenotype based on the CD4+ and CD8+ repertoires, which had been sequenced separately. TCRdb passed the public sequencing reads through fastp at Q25 and MiXCR, retaining productive beta sequences. Records with the same CDR3 protein are collapsed into one entry carrying the most frequent genes and DNA. The V and J calls were not made by the authors but by TCRdb's processing. The table for this sample lists 550,000 to 600,000 distinct CDR3 sequences; roughly 17% of them were counted only once. About 8.1% of the sample comes from the top ten.

Only a few counts were recorded for this clonotype. The specificity of this receptor is unknown. No per-base quality is available; no much larger clone lies one base away. What was sequenced was PBMCs or a T cell subset sorted from them (not recorded which). Recombination connected TRBV7-9 to TRBJ1-1, and perhaps TRBD1 as D gene, on 6 matching bases. The receptor's source is an adult woman who had mild COVID-19 (a few samples of this study predate the infection). The sample titles of this study are shuffled in the database, so cell type and time point are left out; the donor was told from shared clones. This receptor carries the CDR3 CASSPGAGGWNTEAFF. Read as DNA, the sequence is TGTGCCAGCAGCCCGGGGGCGGGGGGCTGGAACACTGAAGCTTTCTTT.